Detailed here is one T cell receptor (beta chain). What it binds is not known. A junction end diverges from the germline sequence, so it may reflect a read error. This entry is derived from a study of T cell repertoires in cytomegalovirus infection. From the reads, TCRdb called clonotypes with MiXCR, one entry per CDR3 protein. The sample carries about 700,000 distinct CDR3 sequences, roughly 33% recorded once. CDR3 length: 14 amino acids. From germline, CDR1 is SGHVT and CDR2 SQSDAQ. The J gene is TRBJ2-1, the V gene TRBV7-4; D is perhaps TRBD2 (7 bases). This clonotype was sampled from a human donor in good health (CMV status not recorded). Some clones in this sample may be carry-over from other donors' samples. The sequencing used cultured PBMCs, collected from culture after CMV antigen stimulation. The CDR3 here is CASGLLGGGDEQFF. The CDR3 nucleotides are TGTGCCAGCGGCTTATTAGGGGGGGGGGATGAGCAGTTCTTC.